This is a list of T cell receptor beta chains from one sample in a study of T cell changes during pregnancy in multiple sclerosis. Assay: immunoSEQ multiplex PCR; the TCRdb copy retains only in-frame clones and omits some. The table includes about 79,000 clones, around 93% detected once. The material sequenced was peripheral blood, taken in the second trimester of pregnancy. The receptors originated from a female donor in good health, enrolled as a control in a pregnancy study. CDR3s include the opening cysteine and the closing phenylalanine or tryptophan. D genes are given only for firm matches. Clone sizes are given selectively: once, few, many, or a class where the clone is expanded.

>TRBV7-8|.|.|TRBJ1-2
CASRPGEEYGYTF
TGTGCCAGCAGGCCGGGGGAGGAGTATGGCTACACCTTC
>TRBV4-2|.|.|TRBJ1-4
CASSQDNRAEKLFF
TGTGCCAGCAGCCAAGATAACAGGGCTGAAAAACTGTTTTTT
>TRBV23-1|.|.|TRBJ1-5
CASSHWNGHLPQHF
TGCGCCAGCAGTCACTGGAATGGGCACCTGCCCCAGCATTTT
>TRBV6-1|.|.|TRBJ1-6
CASSGQAGSPLHF
TGTGCCAGCAGTGGACAGGCGGGCTCACCCCTCCACTTT
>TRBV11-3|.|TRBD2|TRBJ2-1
CASSLPRLAGGNEQFF
TGTGCCAGCAGCCTACCGCGACTAGCGGGGGGAAATGAGCAGTTCTTC
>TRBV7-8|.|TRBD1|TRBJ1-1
CASSLPGQGAQEAFF
TGTGCCAGCAGCCTTCCGGGACAGGGGGCGCAGGAAGCTTTCTTT
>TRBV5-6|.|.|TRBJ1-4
CASSLARAANEKLFF
TGTGCCAGCAGCTTGGCCAGGGCAGCTAATGAAAAACTGTTTTTT
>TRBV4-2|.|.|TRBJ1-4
CASSQDPLQGRSEKLFF
TGTGCCAGCAGCCAAGATCCTCTACAGGGAAGGAGTGAAAAACTGTTTTTT
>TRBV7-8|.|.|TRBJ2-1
CASSLVGGVYNEQFF
TGTGCCAGCAGCTTAGTAGGGGGAGTCTACAATGAGCAGTTCTTC
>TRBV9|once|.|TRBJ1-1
CASSVTSKNTEAFF
TGTGCCAGCAGCGTAACATCCAAGAACACTGAAGCTTTCTTT
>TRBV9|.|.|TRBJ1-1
CASSSRGQSTEAFF
TGTGCCAGCAGTTCTCGTGGACAGTCCACTGAAGCTTTCTTT
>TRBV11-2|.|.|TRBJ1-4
CASMGSTATNEKLFF
TGTGCCAGCATGGGCAGCACTGCAACTAATGAAAAACTGTTTTTT
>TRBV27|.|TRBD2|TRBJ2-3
CASSHRVRLALTDTQYF
TGTGCCAGCAGCCACCGGGTACGACTAGCTCTGACAGATACGCAGTATTTT
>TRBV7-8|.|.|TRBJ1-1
CASSHQDTEAFF
TGTGCCAGCAGCCATCAGGACACTGAAGCTTTCTTT
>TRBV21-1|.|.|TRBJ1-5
CASTPGVGQPQHF
TGTGCCAGCACCCCAGGGGTAGGTCAGCCCCAGCATTTT
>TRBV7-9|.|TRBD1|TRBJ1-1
CASSARDRGKAEAFF
TGTGCCAGCAGCGCCCGGGACAGGGGGAAGGCTGAAGCTTTCTTT
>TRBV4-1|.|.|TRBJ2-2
CASSQAIQGPTGELFF
TGCGCCAGCAGCCAAGCGATACAGGGCCCCACCGGGGAGCTGTTTTTT
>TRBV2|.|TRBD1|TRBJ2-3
CASTEGATDTQYF
TGTGCCAGCACCGAGGGGGCCACAGATACGCAGTATTTT
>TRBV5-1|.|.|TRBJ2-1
CASSLQYNEQFF
TGCGCCAGCAGCTTGCAGTACAATGAGCAGTTCTTC
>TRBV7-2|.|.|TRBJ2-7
CASSLSNDRPALEQYF
TGTGCCAGCAGCTTATCCAACGACAGACCAGCCCTCGAGCAGTACTTC
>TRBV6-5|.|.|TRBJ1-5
CASSSAGWGNQPQHF
TGTGCCAGCAGTTCGGCAGGGTGGGGCAATCAGCCCCAGCATTTT
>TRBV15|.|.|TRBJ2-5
CATSRNWEGVETQYF
TGTGCCACCAGCAGAAATTGGGAAGGGGTAGAGACCCAGTACTTC
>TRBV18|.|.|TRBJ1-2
CASSPPPWSDSYGYTF
TGTGCCAGCTCACCCCCCCCGTGGAGTGACTCTTATGGCTACACCTTC
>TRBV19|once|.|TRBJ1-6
CASSVWGQGSPLHF
TGTGCCAGTAGTGTCTGGGGGCAGGGTTCACCCCTCCACTTT
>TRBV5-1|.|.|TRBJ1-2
CASSLEGTNYGYTF
TGCGCCAGCAGCTTGGAGGGGACTAACTATGGCTACACCTTC
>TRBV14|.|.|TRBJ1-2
CASSHRLRVSNYGYTF
TGTGCCAGCAGCCACCGACTCAGGGTTTCTAACTATGGCTACACCTTC
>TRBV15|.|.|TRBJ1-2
CATSREQILYGGYTF
TGTGCCACCAGCAGAGAACAGATTCTCTATGGAGGCTACACCTTC
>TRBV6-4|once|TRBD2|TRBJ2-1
CASRSETSDNEQFF
TGTGCCAGCAGATCCGAGACTAGCGACAATGAGCAGTTCTTC
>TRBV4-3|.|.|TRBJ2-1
CASSQDVAGGSYNEQFF
TGCGCCAGCAGCCAAGATGTGGCGGGCGGCTCCTACAATGAGCAGTTCTTC
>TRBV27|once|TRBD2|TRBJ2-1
CATRKGGVAGFSSYNEQFF
TGTGCCACCCGGAAGGGGGGGGTAGCGGGGTTCAGCTCCTACAATGAGCAGTTCTTC
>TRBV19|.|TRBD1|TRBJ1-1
CASSGTGVAEAFF
TGTGCCAGTAGTGGGACAGGGGTCGCCGAAGCTTTCTTT
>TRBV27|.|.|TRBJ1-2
CASSLSGRDYGYTF
TGTGCCAGCAGTTTATCTGGGAGGGACTATGGCTACACCTTC
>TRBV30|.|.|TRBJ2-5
CAWSYNQETQYF
TGTGCCTGGAGTTATAATCAAGAGACCCAGTACTTC
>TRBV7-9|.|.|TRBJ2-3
CASSLKDSPTDTQYF
TGTGCCAGCAGCTTAAAAGACAGCCCCACAGATACGCAGTATTTT
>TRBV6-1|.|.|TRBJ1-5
CASSERGGAELRHF
TGTGCCAGCAGTGAAAGGGGGGGGGCGGAACTTCGTCATTTT
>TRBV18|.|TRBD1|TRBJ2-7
CASSPGTESSYEQYF
TGTGCCAGCTCACCAGGGACAGAAAGCTCCTACGAGCAGTACTTC
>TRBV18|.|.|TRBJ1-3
CASSPNRGNTIYF
TGTGCCAGCTCCCCGAACAGGGGAAACACCATATATTTT
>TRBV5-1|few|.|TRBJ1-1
CASSQNTEAFF
TGCGCCAGCAGCCAGAACACTGAAGCTTTCTTT
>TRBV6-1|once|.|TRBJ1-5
CASSVQGSYSNQPQHF
TGTGCCAGCAGTGTCCAGGGATCCTATAGCAATCAGCCCCAGCATTTT
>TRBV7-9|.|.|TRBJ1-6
CASSLGQDNSPLHF
TGTGCCAGCAGCTTAGGGCAGGATAATTCACCCCTCCACTTT
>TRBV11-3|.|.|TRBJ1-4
CASSSTAAFNEKLFF
TGTGCCAGCAGCTCAACAGCGGCGTTTAATGAAAAACTGTTTTTT
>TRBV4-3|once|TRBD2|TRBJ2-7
CASSQDQRGAYEQYF
TGCGCCAGCAGCCAAGATCAGCGGGGGGCCTACGAGCAGTACTTC
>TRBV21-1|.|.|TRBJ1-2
CASSFGKKANYGYTF
TGTGCCAGCAGTTTTGGCAAGAAAGCTAACTATGGCTACACCTTC
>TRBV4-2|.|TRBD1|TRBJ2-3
CASSQRGGLSDTQYF
TGTGCCAGCAGCCAAAGAGGGGGCCTGTCAGATACGCAGTATTTT
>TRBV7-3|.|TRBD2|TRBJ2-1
CASSPSGGAVYEQFF
TGTGCCAGCAGCCCGAGCGGGGGGGCCGTCTATGAGCAGTTCTTC
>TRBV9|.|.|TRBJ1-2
CASSVTGISPYGYTF
TGTGCCAGCAGCGTAACAGGGATTTCACCCTATGGCTACACCTTC
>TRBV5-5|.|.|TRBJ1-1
CASSLAVLAGSKAFF
TGTGCCAGCAGCTTGGCGGTTTTGGCAGGAAGCAAAGCTTTCTTT